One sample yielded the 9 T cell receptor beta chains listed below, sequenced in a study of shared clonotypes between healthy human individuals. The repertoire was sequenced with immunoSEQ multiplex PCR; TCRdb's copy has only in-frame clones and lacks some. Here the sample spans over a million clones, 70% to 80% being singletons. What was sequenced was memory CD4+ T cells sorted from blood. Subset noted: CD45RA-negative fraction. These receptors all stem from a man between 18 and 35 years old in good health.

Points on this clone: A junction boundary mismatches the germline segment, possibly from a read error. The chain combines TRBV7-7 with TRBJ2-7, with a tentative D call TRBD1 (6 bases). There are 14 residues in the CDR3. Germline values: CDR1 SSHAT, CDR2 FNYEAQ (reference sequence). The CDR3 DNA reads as TGTGCTAGCAGCTTAGGGGGATCGGCCTACGAGCAGTACTTC. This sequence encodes CASSLGGSAYEQYF.

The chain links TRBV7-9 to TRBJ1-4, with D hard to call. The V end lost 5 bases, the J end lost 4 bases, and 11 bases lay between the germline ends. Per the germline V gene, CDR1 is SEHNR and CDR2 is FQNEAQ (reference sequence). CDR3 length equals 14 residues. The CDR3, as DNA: TGTGCCAGCAGCCCAGGTACCCATAATGAAAAACTGTTTTTT. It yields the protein CASSPGTHNEKLFF. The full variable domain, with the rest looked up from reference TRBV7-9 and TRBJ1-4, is DTGVSQNPRHKITKRGQNVTFRCDPISEHNRLYWYRQTLGQGPEFLTYFQNEAQLEKSRLLSDRFSAERPKGSFSTLEIQRTEQGDSAMYLCASSPGTHNEKLFFGSGTQLSVL.

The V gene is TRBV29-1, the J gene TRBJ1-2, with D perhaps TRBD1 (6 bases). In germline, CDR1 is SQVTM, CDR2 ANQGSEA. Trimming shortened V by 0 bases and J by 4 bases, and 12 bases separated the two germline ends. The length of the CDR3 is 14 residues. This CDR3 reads CSVEDLEDSYGYTF. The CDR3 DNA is TGCAGCGTTGAAGATTTAGAGGACAGCTATGGCTACACCTTC.

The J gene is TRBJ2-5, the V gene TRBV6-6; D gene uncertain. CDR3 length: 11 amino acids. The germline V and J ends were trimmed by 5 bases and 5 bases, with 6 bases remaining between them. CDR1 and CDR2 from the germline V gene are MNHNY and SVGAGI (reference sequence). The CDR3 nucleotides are TGTGCCAGCAGTAGAACGGAGACCCAGTACTTC. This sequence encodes CASSRTETQYF.

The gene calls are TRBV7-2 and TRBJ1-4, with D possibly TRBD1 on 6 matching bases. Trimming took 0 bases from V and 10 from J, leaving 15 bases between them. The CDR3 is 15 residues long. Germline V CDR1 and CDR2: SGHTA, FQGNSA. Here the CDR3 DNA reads TGTGCCAGCAGCTTAGCGCGGGGGAAAGGGGGAAAACTGTTTTTT. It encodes CASSLARGKGGKLFF.

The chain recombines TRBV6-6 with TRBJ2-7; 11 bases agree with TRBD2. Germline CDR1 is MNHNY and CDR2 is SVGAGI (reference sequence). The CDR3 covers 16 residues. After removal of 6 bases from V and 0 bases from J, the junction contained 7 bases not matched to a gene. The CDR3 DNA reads TGTGCCAGCAGACGTATAGCGGGAGGGACCTCCTACGAGCAGTACTTC. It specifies CASRRIAGGTSYEQYF.

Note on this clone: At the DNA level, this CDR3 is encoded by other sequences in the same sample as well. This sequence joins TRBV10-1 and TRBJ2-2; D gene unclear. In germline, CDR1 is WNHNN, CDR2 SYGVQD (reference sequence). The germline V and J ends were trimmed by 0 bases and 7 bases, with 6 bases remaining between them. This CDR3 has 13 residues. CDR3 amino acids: CASSESSRGELFF. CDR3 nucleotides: TGCGCCAGCAGTGAGTCGAGCCGCGGGGAGCTGTTTTTT.

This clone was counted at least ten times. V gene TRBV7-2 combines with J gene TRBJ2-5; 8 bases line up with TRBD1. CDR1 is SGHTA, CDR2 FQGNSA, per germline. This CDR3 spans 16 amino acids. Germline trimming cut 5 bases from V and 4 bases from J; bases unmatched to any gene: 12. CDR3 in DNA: TGTGCCAGCAGCGCAGGGGGACAGGCTTTGGGAGAGACCCAGTACTTC. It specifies CASSAGGQALGETQYF.

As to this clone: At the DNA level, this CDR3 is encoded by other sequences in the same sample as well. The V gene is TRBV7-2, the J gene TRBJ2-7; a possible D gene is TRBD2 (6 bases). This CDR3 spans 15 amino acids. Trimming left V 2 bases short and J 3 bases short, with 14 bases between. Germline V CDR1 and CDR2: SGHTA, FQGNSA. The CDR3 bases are TGTGCCAGCAGCTTATCCAGCGGGTCCCTCTACGAGCAGTACTTC. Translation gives CASSLSSGSLYEQYF.